This T cell receptor beta chain came from a study of control samples from healthy donors and cancer patients. The sample holds one count of this clone. Data came from immunoSEQ multiplex PCR; TCRdb stores just in-frame clones and leaves some out. The sample records about 150,000 clones, approximately 94% being singletons. Input material: blood. This receptor was identified in a man aged 35 to 55 in good health.

CDR3: CSVGNSDLGYTF. The CDR3 region has the DNA TGCAGCGTTGGCAATTCCGACTTGGGCTACACCTTC. V usage is TRBV29-1 and J usage is TRBJ1-2; D unresolved. Germline CDR1 SQVTM, CDR2 ANQGSEA. This CDR3 spans 12 amino acids. V was cut by 4 bases and J by 8 bases, with 14 bases left in between.